This T cell receptor beta chain came from a study of regulatory T cells in long-lasting Graves disease. Study context: Persistent Graves' disease required over 5 years of antithyroid drugs and positive TSH receptor antibodies. General study results and limits: TRBV28, TRBJ1-2 and TRBJ2-5 emerged as the favored segments in persistent disease. TCR diversity in persistent Graves' patients was below that of newly diagnosed ones.

The V and J ends lost 2 bases and 4 bases, in that order; junction bases with no gene match: 15. Looked up from germline, CDR1 is SGHTA and CDR2 is FQGTGA. The CDR3 totals 18 residues. Time point indicated: persistent/refractory GD, antithyroid drugs over 5 years with positive TRAb. TCR sequences were obtained from RNA taken from PBMCs. Combining iRepertoire HTBI primers with Arm-PCR of CDR3 regions, the authors built TCR beta libraries. TCRdb reprocessed the multiplex PCR reads with MiXCR, giving one entry per CDR3 protein. In the table there are around 500,000 distinct CDR3 sequences, less than 25% of which are singletons. On this clonotype: Its target is not known.

Source: peripheral blood mononuclear cells (PBMCs), taken when the disease was refractory, from a patient treated with antithyroid drugs. The chain has TRBV7-3 and TRBJ2-5; the match to TRBD2 covers 8 bases. The sequence was obtained from a female donor with Graves disease. CDR3 region: CASSLEGDTGGPSETQYF. The CDR3, as DNA: TGTGCCAGCAGCTTAGAGGGGGATACGGGAGGGCCTTCAGAGACCCAGTACTTC.